The 8 T cell receptor beta chains presented below share a single source sample, sequenced in a study of beta chain features in type 1 diabetes. Study-wide results and limits: Researchers report that Type 1 diabetes patients had moderately but significantly shorter TCRB CDR3s across all four CD4+ subsets.

The study reverse transcribed the entire isolated RNA, so it sequenced expressed TCRB transcripts. The protocol was immunoSEQ multiplex PCR, while the TCRdb copy is restricted to in-frame clones and leaves out a portion. The table lists more than 550,000 clones, roughly 13% of them singletons. These receptors' targets are unknown. Sequenced input: naive CD4+ T cells from blood. These receptors originate from a man aged 18 to 29 with type 1 diabetes.

This clone was seen a handful of times. The rearrangement links TRBV9 to TRBJ2-3; D tentatively fits TRBD1 or TRBD2 (5 bases each). The V end lost 2 bases, the J end lost 4 bases, and 11 bases lay between the germline ends. Germline V gene data show CDR1 as SGDLS and CDR2 as YYNGEE. The length of the CDR3 is 14 residues. The CDR3 is CASSVGTQPDTQYF. The CDR3 DNA reads as TGTGCCAGCAGCGTGGGGACCCAGCCAGATACGCAGTATTTT.

This chain joins TRBV7-2 and TRBJ2-5, with TRBD2 identical over 12 bases. Germline loops: CDR1 SGHTA, CDR2 FQGNSA. Trimming at V came to 5 bases and at J to 5 bases, leaving 6 bases not matched to a gene. This CDR3 has 15 amino acids. This chain's CDR3 is CASSPTSGGGETQYF. The DNA for the CDR3 is TGTGCCAGCAGCCCGACTAGCGGGGGTGGGGAGACCCAGTACTTC. The whole variable domain, filled in from reference TRBV7-2 and TRBJ2-5, reads GAGVSQSPSNKVTEKGKDVELRCDPISGHTALYWYRQSLGQGLEFLIYFQGNSAPDKSGLPSDRFSAERTGGSVSTLTIQRTQQEDSAVYLCASSPTSGGGETQYFGPGTRLLVL.

The chain recombines TRBV25-1 with TRBJ2-7; no reliable D call. V was clipped by 2 bases and J by 2 bases, with 13 bases between them. The CDR3 runs 15 residues. Germline values: CDR1 MGHDK, CDR2 SYGVNS. CDR3 protein: CASSEPETGTYEQYF. The CDR3 DNA reads as TGTGCCAGCAGTGAACCTGAAACTGGGACCTACGAGCAGTACTTC.

This rearrangement joins TRBV19 to TRBJ2-5; 14 nucleotides align to TRBD2. This CDR3 has 15 residues. Looked up from germline, CDR1 is LNHDA and CDR2 is SQIVND (reference sequence). V was clipped by 4 bases and J by 4 bases; unmatched bases: 2. The CDR3 DNA follows: TGTGCCAGTAGTACGGGACTAGCGGGAGTAGAGACCCAGTACTTC. Residues: CASSTGLAGVETQYF.

This clone was seen a handful of times. The gene calls are TRBV30 and TRBJ1-3; D is uncertain. CDR1 and CDR2 from the germline V gene are GTSNPN and SVGIG (reference sequence). This CDR3 comprises 11 residues. The ends were cut back, 3 bases at V and 4 bases at J, with 4 bases in the middle. CDR3 DNA sequence: TGTGCCTGGAGATCCGGAAACACCATATATTTT. Encoded protein: CAWRSGNTIYF.

This chain connects TRBV30 to TRBJ2-7; 7 nucleotides line up with TRBD1. CDR1 is GTSNPN, CDR2 SVGIG, per germline (reference sequence). The length of the CDR3 is 14 residues. The ends lost 1 base at V and 0 bases at J; junction bases unmatched: 3. CDR3 in DNA: TGTGCCTGGAGTGCAGACAGGGTCTCCTACGAGCAGTACTTC. It encodes CAWSADRVSYEQYF.

The chain recombines TRBV30 with TRBJ2-7, with no clear D. Germline lookup yields CDR1 GTSNPN and CDR2 SVGIG (reference sequence). The V and J ends lost 0 bases and 2 bases respectively, with 8 bases between them. This CDR3 is built from 13 residues. The CDR3 region has the DNA TGTGCCTGGAGTGTTGGGTTGGCCTACGAGCAGTACTTC. Encoded protein: CAWSVGLAYEQYF.

This clone turned up a few times. The chain employs TRBV7-9 and TRBJ2-1; TRBD2 agrees at 10 bases. With V trimmed by 5 bases and J by 5 bases, 6 bases remained unmatched. This CDR3 contains 15 residues. CDR1 and CDR2 (germline): SEHNR, FQNEAQ (reference sequence). The CDR3 loop is CASSPPSGGDNEQFF. DNA of the CDR3: TGTGCCAGCAGCCCCCCCAGCGGGGGGGACAATGAGCAGTTCTTC.